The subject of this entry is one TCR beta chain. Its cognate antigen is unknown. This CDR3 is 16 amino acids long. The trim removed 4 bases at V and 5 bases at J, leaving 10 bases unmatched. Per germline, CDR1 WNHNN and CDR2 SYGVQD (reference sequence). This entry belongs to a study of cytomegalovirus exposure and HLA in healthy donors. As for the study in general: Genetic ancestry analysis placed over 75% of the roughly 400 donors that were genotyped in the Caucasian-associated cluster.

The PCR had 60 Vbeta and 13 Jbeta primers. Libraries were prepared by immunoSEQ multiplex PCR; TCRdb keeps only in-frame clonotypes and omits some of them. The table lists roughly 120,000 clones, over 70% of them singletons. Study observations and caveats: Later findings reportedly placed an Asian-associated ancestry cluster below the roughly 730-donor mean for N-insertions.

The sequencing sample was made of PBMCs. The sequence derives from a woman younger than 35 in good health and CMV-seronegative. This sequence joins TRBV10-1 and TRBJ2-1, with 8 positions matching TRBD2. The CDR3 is CASSVSAGGPNNEQFF. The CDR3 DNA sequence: TGCGCCAGCAGTGTTTCGGCGGGGGGACCAAACAATGAGCAGTTCTTC.